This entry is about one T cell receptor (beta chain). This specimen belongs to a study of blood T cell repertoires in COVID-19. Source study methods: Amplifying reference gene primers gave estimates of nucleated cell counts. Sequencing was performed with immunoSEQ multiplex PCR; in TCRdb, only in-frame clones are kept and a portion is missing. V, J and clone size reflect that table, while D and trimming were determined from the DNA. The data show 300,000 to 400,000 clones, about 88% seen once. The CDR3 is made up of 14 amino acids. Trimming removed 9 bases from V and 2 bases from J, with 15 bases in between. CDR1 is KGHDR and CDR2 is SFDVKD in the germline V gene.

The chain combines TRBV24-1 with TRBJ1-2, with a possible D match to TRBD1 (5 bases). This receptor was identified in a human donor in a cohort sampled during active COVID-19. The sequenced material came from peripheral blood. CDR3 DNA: TGTGCCACCCATCGGCGGGGGGAGAACTATGGCTACACCTTC. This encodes CATHRRGENYGYTF.